A single sample is the source of the 23 T cell receptor beta chains below, sequenced in a study of blood T cells in healthy people across ages. Then a second PCR, running roughly 6 to 11 cycles, was carried out with a sample-barcoded 5' primer and a J-beta primer mix. Using its own MiXCR run on the 5' RACE reads, TCRdb lists one record per CDR3 protein. Here the sample spans hundreds of thousands of distinct CDR3 sequences, about a third being singletons. The sample taken for sequencing was blood. The receptors stem from a woman aged 80 or over in good health.

This chain connects TRBV11-2 to TRBJ2-3; D remains unclear. This CDR3 contains 17 residues. Germline V gene data show CDR1 as SGHAT and CDR2 as FQNNGV. Trimming took off 3 bases at V and 2 bases at J, with 18 bases between the two ends. Here the CDR3 reads CASSFTPPLADTDTQYF. The CDR3, as DNA: TGTGCCAGCAGCTTCACCCCTCCACTCGCGGACACAGATACGCAGTATTTT.

The sample holds a few counts of this clonotype. The chain joins TRBV2 to TRBJ1-5; D gene unclear. This CDR3 is 13 amino acids long. Per the germline V gene, CDR1 is SNHLY and CDR2 is FYNNEI. V was pared by 6 bases and J by 8 bases, with 14 bases between. The CDR3 spells CASSGSGPEPQHF. The DNA for the CDR3 is TGTGCCAGCAGCGGGTCGGGCCCAGAGCCCCAGCATTTT.

This clonotype was observed a handful of times. This chain links TRBV30 with TRBJ2-4; D is perhaps TRBD2 (5 bases). The germline V and J ends were trimmed by 5 bases and 0 bases, with 8 bases remaining between them. Germline lookup yields CDR1 GTSNPN and CDR2 SVGIG (reference sequence). This CDR3 region has 13 residues. In DNA, the CDR3 is TGTGCCTGGGGGAGCTTAGCCAAAAACATTCAGTACTTC. Translation: CAWGSLAKNIQYF.

This clonotype has only a few counts. This sequence joins TRBV30 and TRBJ1-6; 7 bases agree with TRBD1. With V trimmed by 0 bases and J by 7 bases, 9 bases remained unmatched. The CDR3 consists of 16 residues. Germline V CDR1 and CDR2: GTSNPN, SVGIG (reference sequence). CDR3 sequence (DNA): TGTGCCTGGAGTGTACCCCTAGGACAGGAGAATTCACCCCTCCACTTT. Its translation: CAWSVPLGQENSPLHF.

This clonotype has a count of ten or more. CDR3 sequence reads: CASSSGVYYGYTF. CDR3 in DNA: TGTGCCAGCAGCTCCGGAGTTTACTATGGCTACACCTTC. The rearrangement links TRBV7-2 to TRBJ1-2; D is ambiguous. Germline lookup yields CDR1 SGHTA and CDR2 FQGNSA. This CDR3 is 13 amino acids long. V was trimmed by 4 bases and J by 3 bases, leaving 9 bases between them.

This clonotype appeared many times. The chain joins TRBV6-6 to TRBJ2-7; D possibly corresponds to TRBD1 (6 bases). V was trimmed by 10 bases and J by 0 bases, leaving 16 bases between them. CDR1 and CDR2 from the germline V gene are MNHNY and SVGAGI (reference sequence). This CDR3 has 14 amino acids. The DNA for the CDR3 is TGTGCCACTCGAAAAGGGGACACCTCCTACGAGCAGTACTTC. Translated, it gives CATRKGDTSYEQYF.

This clonotype showed up many times. The rearrangement links TRBV18 to TRBJ1-1; weak D call: TRBD1 (6 bases). The CDR3 runs to 14 residues. Germline assignment: CDR1 KGHSH and CDR2 LQKENI. Trimming shortened V by 3 bases and J by 0 bases, and 8 bases separated the two germline ends. In DNA form, the CDR3 reads TGTGCCAGCTCACCGGGACACTTGAACACTGAAGCTTTCTTT. It translates to CASSPGHLNTEAFF.

This clonotype has more than one count but fewer than ten. The chain links TRBV7-9 to TRBJ1-2, with 12 bases matching TRBD1. This CDR3 spans 15 amino acids. The germline CDR1 and CDR2 sequences are SEHNR and FQNEAQ (reference sequence). Germline trimming cut 1 base from V and 6 bases from J; bases unmatched to any gene: 3. CDR3 in amino acids: CASSLVGQGAHGYTF. The CDR3 region has the DNA TGTGCCAGCAGCTTAGTGGGACAGGGGGCTCATGGCTACACCTTC. Based on the CDR3 plus reference TRBV7-9 and TRBJ1-2, the full variable domain is DTGVSQNPRHKITKRGQNVTFRCDPISEHNRLYWYRQTLGQGPEFLTYFQNEAQLEKSRLLSDRFSAERPKGSFSTLEIQRTEQGDSAMYLCASSLVGQGAHGYTFGSGTRLTVV.

The gene calls are TRBV10-3 and TRBJ1-2, with D tentatively TRBD1 (5 bases). V was trimmed by 6 bases and J by 7 bases, leaving 18 bases between them. Germline V gene data show CDR1 as ENHRY and CDR2 as SYGVKD. This CDR3 has 14 residues. The CDR3 here is CAIRVGRDVAGYTF. The DNA for the CDR3 is TGTGCCATCAGGGTGGGCAGGGACGTGGCTGGCTACACCTTC.

This clonotype was counted between two and nine times. CDR3 in amino acids: CASTWTGVATGELFF. CDR3 nucleotides: TGCGCCAGCACATGGACAGGGGTTGCCACCGGGGAGCTGTTTTTT. The chain couples TRBV5-1 to TRBJ2-2, with 9 positions matching TRBD1. This CDR3 spans 15 amino acids. CDR1 and CDR2 (germline): SGHRS, YFSETQ. Trimming removed 6 bases from V and 4 bases from J; junction bases left unmatched: 7. Looking up the rest from reference TRBV5-1 and TRBJ2-2 gives the full variable domain: KAGVTQTPRYLIKTRGQQVTLSCSPISGHRSVSWYQQTPGQGLQFLFEYFSETQRNKGNFPGRFSGRQFSNSRSEMNVSTLELGDSALYLCASTWTGVATGELFFGEGSRLTVL.

With respect to this clonotype: One base away lies a much larger clone, so this may be a sequencing read error. The chain carries TRBV24-1 and TRBJ2-7, with TRBD2 as a possible D gene (6 bases). This CDR3 spans 16 amino acids. Trimming removed 1 base from V and 7 bases from J, with 19 bases in between. Germline-derived CDR1 and CDR2 are KGHDR and SFDVKD. CDR3 sequence reads: CATSDFGGSSYNEQYF. Here the CDR3 DNA reads TGTGCCACCAGTGATTTTGGAGGGTCATCCTACAATGAGCAGTACTTC.

This clonotype was observed many times. The V call is TRBV9, the J call TRBJ2-7, with 8 bases aligning to TRBD2. V was clipped by 0 bases and J by 6 bases; unmatched bases: 5. Germline CDR1 SGDLS, CDR2 YYNGEE. This CDR3 has 14 amino acids. CDR3 sequence (DNA): TGTGCCAGCAGCGTAGCGGGGGGGGCCGCCGAGCAGTACTTC. Its protein product is CASSVAGGAAEQYF.

The chain employs TRBV7-2 and TRBJ2-5; TRBD1 aligns across 11 bases. V gave up 2 bases and J gave up 0 bases; unmatched junction bases: 8. From germline, CDR1 is SGHTA and CDR2 FQGNSA. The CDR3 contains 18 residues. Here the CDR3 reads CASSLWRTGGLYQETQYF. For the CDR3, the DNA is TGTGCCAGCAGCTTATGGAGGACAGGGGGCCTGTACCAAGAGACCCAGTACTTC.

The rearrangement joins TRBV20-1 to TRBJ1-2; D is unresolved. The CDR3 loop spans 12 amino acids. Germline V gene data show CDR1 as DFQATT and CDR2 as SNEGSKA (reference sequence). The V end was cut by 4 bases, the J end by 8 bases, with 14 bases between. The CDR3 DNA reads TGCAGTGCTAACCTAGACATGGGCGGCTACACCTTC. Residues: CSANLDMGGYTF.

The rearrangement joins TRBV5-6 to TRBJ1-3; the match to TRBD1 covers 7 bases. The V gene's germline CDR1 is SGHDT and CDR2 YYEEEE. The CDR3 runs 17 residues. V lost 1 base, J lost 2 bases, and 9 bases stayed unmatched. Here the CDR3 DNA reads TGTGCCAGCAGCTTGTTGGGCCTAGGACAGGCTGGAAACACCATATATTTT. Translating gives CASSLLGLGQAGNTIYF. Combining the CDR3 with reference TRBV5-6 and TRBJ1-3 gives the whole variable domain DAGVTQSPTHLIKTRGQQVTLRCSPKSGHDTVSWYQQALGQGPQFIFQYYEEEERQRGNFPDRFSGHQFPNYSSELNVNALLLGDSALYLCASSLLGLGQAGNTIYFGEGSWLTVV.

The rearrangement joins TRBV5-1 to TRBJ2-7; weak D call: TRBD1 (5 bases). This CDR3 has 15 amino acids. Germline V CDR1 and CDR2: SGHRS, YFSETQ. Trimming left V 5 bases short and J 0 bases short, with 15 bases between. CDR3 residues: CASSSGRQTSYEQYF. The CDR3 nucleotides read TGCGCCAGCAGTTCCGGGCGACAGACCTCCTACGAGCAGTACTTC.

This clonotype has a handful of counts. V usage is TRBV6-1 and J usage is TRBJ1-5; D remains ambiguous. The ends were cut back, 1 base at V and 0 bases at J, with 10 bases in the middle. The CDR3 length is 16 residues. The germline V gene encodes CDR1 MNHNS and CDR2 SASEGT. CDR3 region: CASSEVGFHSNQPQHF. The DNA for the CDR3 is TGTGCCAGCAGTGAAGTCGGCTTCCATAGCAATCAGCCCCAGCATTTT.

This clonotype was counted at least ten times. V is TRBV10-3 and J is TRBJ1-6; D might be TRBD1 (6 bases). The CDR3 totals 14 residues. Trimming removed 6 bases at V and 8 bases at J, with 14 bases between. In germline, CDR1 is ENHRY, CDR2 SYGVKD. The CDR3 spells CAIRTDSRDSPLHF. The CDR3 nucleotides read TGTGCCATCAGAACGGACAGTCGGGATTCACCCCTCCACTTT.

A few counts support this clonotype. This rearrangement joins TRBV9 to TRBJ2-6, with 11 bases aligning to TRBD1. CDR1 and CDR2 (germline): SGDLS, YYNGEE. V lost 3 bases, J lost 4 bases, and 3 bases stayed unmatched. The CDR3 sequence is 16 residues long. CDR3 sequence: CASSEDRGPGANVLTF. As DNA, the CDR3 is TGTGCCAGCAGCGAGGACAGGGGGCCCGGGGCCAACGTCCTGACTTTC.

This clonotype was recorded many times. This rearrangement joins TRBV9 to TRBJ2-3; 15 bases line up with TRBD2. V shed 0 bases and J 5 bases; nucleotides not matched to a gene: 7. Per the germline V gene, CDR1 is SGDLS and CDR2 is YYNGEE. CDR3 length equals 18 residues. CDR3 sequence (DNA): TGTGCCAGCAGCGTAGGTGGTGGACTAGCGGGGGGGCAAGATACGCAGTATTTT. Protein product: CASSVGGGLAGGQDTQYF.

This clonotype was seen a few times. This chain connects TRBV5-1 to TRBJ2-7; D is perhaps TRBD1 (6 bases). With 5 bases removed from V and 7 bases from J, the gap between germline ends came to 22 bases. This CDR3 is 15 amino acids long. Germline V gene data show CDR1 as SGHRS and CDR2 as YFSETQ. CDR3 sequence (DNA): TGCGCCAGCAGGCCCGGGACACCCTCCTACAATGAGCAGTACTTC. Translation: CASRPGTPSYNEQYF.

This clonotype was counted at least ten times. This chain uses TRBV7-2 with TRBJ1-2; no firm D call. The germline V gene has CDR1 SGHTA and CDR2 FQGNSA. The CDR3 has 14 amino acids. V was trimmed by 4 bases and J by 1 base, leaving 10 bases between them. CDR3 coding DNA: TGTGCCAGCAGCTCGACGGGATTTAACTATGGCTACACCTTC. Residues: CASSSTGFNYGYTF.

The rearrangement uses TRBV6-1 and TRBJ1-5; no firm D call. V dropped 3 bases and J dropped 7 bases, with 13 bases sitting between them. The CDR3 loop spans 14 amino acids. Germline V CDR1 and CDR2: MNHNS, SASEGT. The CDR3 DNA is TGTGCCAGCAGTGATCCCGCCCCTACCCAGCCCCAGCATTTT. This encodes CASSDPAPTQPQHF.